This record covers a single TCR beta chain. Its specificity is unknown. Libraries were prepared by immunoSEQ multiplex PCR; TCRdb keeps only in-frame clonotypes and omits some of them. The repertoire consists of 500,000 or so clones, with about 96% occurring once and the leading ten covering nearly 0.065%. The entry originates in a study of shared clonotypes between healthy human individuals. Whole-study context: Donors had three CD4 naive, three CD4 memory, two CD8 naive and one CD8 memory plate apiece.

The CDR3 extends over 12 amino acids. V lost 5 bases, J lost 3 bases, and 7 bases lay in between. Germline V gene data show CDR1 as SEHNR and CDR2 as FQNEAQ (reference sequence). CD45RA+ naive and CD45RA-negative memory subsets were separated from CD4+ cells. The study's findings and limits: Of the naive CD4 clonotypes, 4% to 5% were shared across a few donors. Sequencing depth was a factor that was expected to affect clonotype sharing among donors.

The TCR originated in a woman in her thirties in good health. The sequenced sample was naive CD4+ T cells sorted from blood. Sample subset: CD45RA+ positively selected. This rearrangement joins TRBV7-9 to TRBJ1-1; a weak D match, TRBD1 (6 bases). The CDR3 sequence: CASSRQDTEAFF. The CDR3 region has the DNA TGTGCCAGCAGCCGACAGGACACTGAAGCTTTCTTT.